Described below is a single TCR beta chain sequence and its context. This clone's antigen is unknown. No qualities accompany the bases; no much larger clone lies one base away. V loses 5 bases, J loses 2 bases, and the germline ends lie 4 bases apart. CDR1 and CDR2 were assigned from the germline V gene as SGHRS and YFSETQ. The CDR3 spans 12 residues, from the cysteine through the phenylalanine. Just the 36-base CDR3 DNA is kept, in frame starting at base 1. The data were obtained in a study of cytomegalovirus exposure and HLA in healthy donors (dated by TCRdb to the late 2010s). At the level of the whole study: An earlier analysis of a few hundred of the donors reported about 300 Gb of sequence data and about 120 million unique TCR beta sequences obtained from about 179 million T cells. An early release that covered roughly 600 HLA-typed donors contained 250 to 350 gigabases of sequencing data and 65 million to 100 million unique TCR sequences. Of the approximately 400 genotyped donors, approximately 80% fell in the genetic ancestry cluster associated with self-reported Caucasian donors. The aim of the study was to test whether cataloging public T cell receptors could identify signatures of past pathogen exposure. The T cell repertoires of 550 to 850 subjects were profiled by immunosequencing and related to cytomegalovirus serostatus. In addition to the first cohort of 666 subjects, a separate validation cohort of approximately 130 different subjects was used. To predict cytomegalovirus infection status, the study combined high-throughput TCR immunosequencing, statistical association of individual TCRs with disease status, and machine learning. To study patterns of TCR occurrence, a later analysis re-analyzed previously published TCR beta repertoires from around 660 donors and added high-resolution HLA genotyping. In the later analysis, no new phenotypic data were used to find candidate immune exposures; instead, reliance was placed on TCR beta sequences and their occurrence across donors. An earlier analysis of approximately 580 of the donors used high-throughput TCR beta sequencing to judge whether each TCR beta V gene segment behaved as functional or pseudogenic. Donor age, sex, ethnicity and CMV serostatus were collected together with the repertoire data. In a later genetic analysis, genome-wide SNP genotypes for about 65% of the 666 donors were used, and that subset was treated as a discovery cohort. All discovery cohort repertoires had been generated using a single sequencing platform. HLA typing covered class I and class II loci at four-digit resolution. Typing coverage differed by locus: A, B, C, DRB1 and DQB1 were typed in roughly 620-640 donors, DQA1 in around 500, DPA1 in 600 to 610, and DPB1 in 450 to 480. Roughly five DR-DQ haplotypes were handled as single units for association and clustering because linkage in the cohort was strong. Among a few hundred genotyped donors of the cohort, an average of approximately 240,000 unique TCR beta nucleotide sequences were sequenced per donor, around 20% of them non-productive. Points the paper makes about the study in general: The presence/absence analyses assumed that sequencing depth was roughly uniform across donors, and that assumption may not be true. According to the authors, the approach could potentially be generalized to other disease states and immunological phenotypes. Assigning TCR associations to individual alleles was difficult when HLA alleles, especially DR and DQ, strongly co-occurred. In an earlier analysis of about 540 of the donors, most TCR beta V segments were observed in productive rearrangements about 87% or about 30% of the time, broadly matching IMGT annotations. Linkage disequilibrium might explain the correlated functional status among segregating V segments, but an unknown experimental factor could not be excluded. A later analysis reported that several top co-occurrence clusters appeared linked to parvovirus B19, influenza, CMV and Epstein-Barr virus. At a false discovery rate of 0.05, a later analysis linked fewer than 20,000 TCR beta sequences to specific HLA alleles. In a later analysis, the rate of TCR association differed among HLA loci, with DRB1 alleles having the most associated TCRs and HLA-C alleles having the fewest. A cluster of highly shared sequence variants was judged likely to be a technical artifact of the sequencing pipeline. Cytomegalovirus status was reported to be diagnosed by the classifier with high specificity and sensitivity in both the original and validation cohorts. Because some donors lacked HLA typing at each locus, the association tests relied only on the typed subset. A further reported finding was that TCR beta sequences accurately predicted the HLA-A and HLA-B alleles for most subjects in the first cohort. The earlier analysis of approximately 540 of the donors excluded roughly 17 rarely observed V segments, including chromosome 9 orphons, because counts were too low. Most TCR sequences were seen in very few donors, while some public TCRs were found in many individuals. CMV serostatus was the only immune exposure information available for the cohort. In a later genetic analysis, fewer N-insertions in productive TCRs were reported among donors in an Asian-associated ancestry cluster than the roughly 710-donor mean. In the study, 150 to 200 TCR beta chains were listed as associated with cytomegalovirus. Only TCR beta chains were sequenced in this cohort, and the absence of alpha or paired-chain data limited detectable features. In vitro tests confirmed that a few of the cytomegalovirus-associated TCR beta chains recognize cytomegalovirus antigens. An association between a missense DCLRE1C variant and V-gene and J-gene trimming of TCR beta chains was found in a later genetic analysis and replicated in an independent cohort. A later analysis found that HLA-associated TCR beta chains were more clonally expanded and had lower generation probabilities than equally common non-associated chains. According to a later analysis, most CMV-associated TCR beta chains appeared to be HLA-restricted, and the HLA associations seemed to be driven largely by CMV exposure. Because the 87-base-pair reads could not distinguish some IMGT-functional V segments, including TRBV6-2 and TRBV6-3, those segments were excluded.

Preparation of the library involved the immunoSEQ multiplex PCR assay. For the multiplex PCR, a mixture combining 60 forward primers for TCR Vbeta segments and 13 reverse primers for TCR Jbeta segments was used. The CDR3 region of rearranged TCR beta genes was amplified from genomic DNA with a multiplex PCR assay. The amplified TCR beta libraries were sequenced on the Illumina HiSeq System as 87-base-pair reads. Regarding the original processing steps: A later analysis tallied 75 million to 95 million unique TCR beta chains across the approximately 670 repertoires, and about 10 million of those chains were shared by two or more donors. A nearest-neighbor algorithm error-corrected the raw reads and collapsed the reads into unique sequences, merging closely related sequences to remove PCR and sequencing errors. To assign V, D and J gene segments, CDR3 sequences were aligned to IMGT reference sequences. For a sequence to be retained, a match of at least six nucleotides was required to both a V gene segment and a J gene segment. Rearrangements were called productive when the CDR3 lacked stop codons and stayed in frame with V and J; all others were non-productive. CDR3 was defined according to IMGT convention as the region running from the second conserved V-encoded cysteine to the conserved J-encoded phenylalanine. The earlier analysis of about 620 of the donors excluded sequences that lacked an unambiguous match to a single V gene segment. In an earlier analysis of approximately 560 of the donors, a V segment was called functional when productive rearrangements were above 56.7%, and segregating when the standard deviation between donors exceeded 5%. A statistical classification framework was developed to diagnose cytomegalovirus status using the catalog of TCR beta chain sequences. V and J gene assignment, in a later analysis, came from comparing TCR nucleotide sequences with IMGT/GENE-DB human TR gene sequences. The TCRdist pipeline was used in a later analysis to assign CDR3 sequences and most-parsimonious VDJ recombination scenarios. In a later analysis, every TCR beta chain was defined by the combination of its CDR3 amino acid sequence and its V-gene family, and reads without a unique V-gene family were dropped. As a way to deal with suspected cross-contamination and a sequencing artifact, a later analysis dropped under 600 nucleotide sequences that were highly shared and had low generation probability. In a later analysis, a clonal expansion index for each public chain was calculated from normalized within-repertoire ranks of inferred template counts. Generation probabilities in a later analysis came from a VDJ recombination model fitted to out-of-frame rearrangements, and those results were checked against IGoR. A later analysis scored TCR-TCR, TCR-HLA and TCR-CMV co-occurrence with hypergeometric tests, applying a repertoire-size bias correction to TCR pairs. To estimate false discovery rates, a later analysis permuted the HLA or CMV assignments 20 times. A later analysis grouped co-occurring TCRs with DBSCAN, adding TCRdist sequence similarity when clustering within HLA-allele-positive subsets. Repertoires with fewer than 30,000 or more than 120,000 public chains, plus five repertoires with anomalous nucleotide sharing, were excluded from co-occurrence clustering. Held by TCRdb, this immuneACCESS table contains in-frame sequences only and omits some clones. Under half of the omission traces to an unresolved V gene where checked; the cause of the rest is unknown. The V and J calls and the clone size are those of that table, but D and trimming were determined from the DNA. This sample is represented by a few hundred thousand clones; around 81% of them were singletons. Roughly 7.4% of the sample is taken by the ten largest.

In total, 600 or so healthy bone marrow donors made up the cohort. Cohort members were all nominally healthy when sampled, although unrecorded immune exposures were likely present. The donor tested CMV seropositive, placing the donor among the 250 to 350 seropositive members of the cohort. A peripheral blood sample was provided by each donor, and peripheral blood mononuclear cells were used for TCR beta sequencing. The Qiagen DNeasy Blood Extraction Kit was used to extract genomic DNA from the blood cell samples. This clonotype was obtained from an older woman in good health and CMV-seropositive. The sequence is built from TRBV5-1 and TRBJ2-2; no D gene call is confident. Material: PBMCs. The CDR3 here reads CASRRNTGELFF. The nucleotides are TGCGCCAGCAGGAGAAACACCGGGGAGCTGTTTTTT.